Each of the 17 T cell receptor beta chains below was sequenced from the same sample in a study of response to subunit inactivated influenza vaccine listed by TCRdb under 2018. Library method: RT-PCR. Sequencing took place on an Illumina HiSeq 2500. TCRdb applied fastp at Q25 and MiXCR to the public reads, then kept only in-frame beta chains. Records with the same CDR3 protein are collapsed into one entry carrying the most frequent genes and DNA. Here the sample has more than 700,000 distinct CDR3 sequences; less than 25% occur a single time. Roughly a tenth of the sample is in the top ten clones. The material sequenced was PBMCs from blood, taken more than 4 days after vaccination. The source of these receptors is a man aged 45-65 years who received an inactivated influenza vaccine. Donor details come from another sample of the same person, matched by shared clones.

The V call is TRBV5-4, the J call TRBJ2-1, with TRBD2 matching 8 bases. The CDR3 has 16 residues. Germline CDR1 reads SGHNT; CDR2 reads YYREEE (reference sequence). V was clipped by 3 bases and J by 5 bases; unmatched bases: 10. The CDR3 sequence: CASSSHLAGINNEQFF. The DNA for the CDR3 is TGTGCCAGCAGCTCCCACTTAGCGGGAATCAACAATGAGCAGTTCTTC.

CDR3 loop: CASSSSGVPYNEQFF. The CDR3 coding sequence is TGTGCCAGCAGTTCTAGCGGGGTGCCCTACAATGAGCAGTTCTTC. This rearrangement joins TRBV12-3 or TRBV12-4 to TRBJ2-1; 9 bases are shared with TRBD2. The CDR3 is made up of 15 amino acids. Unmatched junction bases numbered 3, after V lost 4 bases and J lost 2 bases.

The rearrangement uses TRBV3-1 and TRBJ2-5, with D maybe TRBD2 (5 bases). Germline CDR1 is LGHDT and CDR2 is YNNKEL (reference sequence). V was trimmed by 4 bases and J by 7 bases, leaving 16 bases between them. The CDR3 is 14 amino acids. CDR3 in amino acids: CASSRRLAIGTQYF. DNA of the CDR3: TGTGCCAGCAGCCGTCGCTTAGCGATTGGGACCCAGTACTTC.

This clonotype was seen more than once but under ten times. The chain joins TRBV20-1 to TRBJ1-1; D might be TRBD1 (5 bases). Germline loops: CDR1 DFQATT, CDR2 SNEGSKA (reference sequence). CDR3 size: 15 residues. V was trimmed by 3 bases and J by 1 base, leaving 15 bases between them. The CDR3 bases are TGCAGTGCTAGGGGGACCCTCGGGAGGAACACTGAAGCTTTCTTT. Protein sequence: CSARGTLGRNTEAFF.

This clonotype was recorded a few times. The chain combines TRBV7-2 with TRBJ2-5; no reliable D call. V dropped 2 bases and J dropped 2 bases, with 12 bases sitting between them. This CDR3 has 15 residues. Per the germline V gene, CDR1 is SGHTA and CDR2 is FQGNSA. CDR3 nucleotides: TGTGCCAGCAGCTTAACCCCGGGCAGACAAGAGACCCAGTACTTC. This translates into CASSLTPGRQETQYF.

This clonotype was picked up many times. The chain employs TRBV6-5 and TRBJ2-2; D possibly corresponds to TRBD2 (6 bases). The CDR3 consists of 12 residues. Trimming removed 5 bases from V and 6 bases from J, with 7 bases in between. CDR1 is MNHEY, CDR2 SVGAGI, per germline. The CDR3 sequence: CASSRDSGELFF. In DNA, the CDR3 is TGTGCCAGCAGTCGGGACTCCGGGGAGCTGTTTTTT.

This chain links TRBV6-2 or TRBV6-3 with TRBJ1-2; tentative D call: TRBD1 (6 bases). This CDR3 has 15 residues. The V gene's germline CDR1 is MNHEY and CDR2 SVGEGT. V was trimmed by 7 bases and J by 2 bases, leaving 17 bases between them. The CDR3: CASNRGAGRNYGYTF. The CDR3 coding sequence is TGTGCCAGCAACCGGGGGGCAGGAAGAAACTATGGCTACACCTTC.

The chain couples TRBV20-1 to TRBJ2-7, with a weak D call TRBD1 (5 bases). CDR1 is DFQATT, CDR2 SNEGSKA, per germline (reference sequence). The CDR3 length is 13 residues. V was shortened by 7 bases and J by 3 bases, with 16 bases between the two germline ends. The CDR3 here is CSVLGRGYYEQYF. CDR3 in DNA: TGCAGTGTCCTAGGTAGGGGATACTACGAGCAGTACTTC.

Only a few counts were recorded for this clonotype. The rearrangement links TRBV7-2 to TRBJ2-1; D is unclear. This CDR3 has 15 amino acids. Between the trimmed V and J ends, which lost 5 bases and 0 bases, there was a span of 11 bases. Germline CDR1 SGHTA, CDR2 FQGNSA. The CDR3 DNA reads as TGTGCCAGCAGCCCGTGGGCTGACTCCTACAATGAGCAGTTCTTC. It codes for CASSPWADSYNEQFF.

The gene calls are TRBV20-1 and TRBJ2-7; D not resolved. The CDR3 covers 17 residues. The ends were cut back, 3 bases at V and 5 bases at J, with 26 bases in the middle. CDR1 is DFQATT, CDR2 SNEGSKA, per germline (reference sequence). The CDR3 coding sequence is TGCAGTGCTAGTTCTGATCTGACAATAATACAAAGCGACGAGCAGTACTTC. It codes for CSASSDLTIIQSDEQYF.

This chain joins TRBV28 and TRBJ2-6; D may be TRBD1 (6 bases). V lost 5 bases and J 2 bases, leaving 16 bases between the germline ends. Germline V gives CDR1 MDHEN, CDR2 SYDVKM. There are 17 residues in the CDR3. CDR3 in amino acids: CASSSSHEGAGANVLTF. The CDR3 bases are TGTGCCAGCAGTAGCTCGCACGAGGGGGCTGGGGCCAACGTCCTGACTTTC.

This clonotype came up a few times. The chain combines TRBV4-3 with TRBJ2-2, with TRBD1 matching 9 bases. The CDR3 totals 16 residues. CDR1 is LGHNA, CDR2 YSLEER, per germline. The ends lost 0 bases at V and 5 bases at J; junction bases unmatched: 4. In nucleotides, the CDR3 is TGCGCCAGCAGCCAAGATCCACAGGGGGCAACCGGGGAGCTGTTTTTT. It encodes CASSQDPQGATGELFF.

The chain carries TRBV3-1 and TRBJ1-5; no definite D call. This CDR3 comprises 12 residues. CDR1 and CDR2 from the germline V gene are LGHDT and YNNKEL (reference sequence). The V gene lost 1 base and the J gene lost 5 bases, with 3 bases spanning the gap. CDR3 coding DNA: TGTGCCAGCAGCCAAGCTGATCAGCCCCAGCATTTT. Protein product: CASSQADQPQHF.

V gene TRBV7-2 combines with J gene TRBJ2-5; 10 nucleotides line up with TRBD2. This CDR3 contains 16 residues. With 5 bases clipped from V and 5 bases from J, the junction kept 11 bases outside the gene matches. CDR1 and CDR2 (germline): SGHTA, FQGNSA. CDR3 DNA sequence: TGTGCCAGCAGCGCCCCGCTAGCGGGAGTCTGGGAGACCCAGTACTTC. Translated, it gives CASSAPLAGVWETQYF.

This chain uses TRBV27 with TRBJ2-7; D may match TRBD1 or TRBD2 (5 bases each). Germline values: CDR1 MNHEY, CDR2 SMNVEV (reference sequence). Trimming took off 7 bases at V and 3 bases at J, with 19 bases between the two ends. The length of the CDR3 is 15 residues. CDR3 in DNA: TGTGCCAGCACCCTGGAGGTGCAGGGCTTCTACGAGCAGTACTTC. Its protein product is CASTLEVQGFYEQYF.

This chain links TRBV2 with TRBJ1-2; D unclear. The CDR3 is made up of 10 amino acids. Germline V gene data show CDR1 as SNHLY and CDR2 as FYNNEI. With 2 bases removed from V and 7 bases from J, the gap between germline ends came to 2 bases. This chain's CDR3 is CASSEFGYTF. For the CDR3, the DNA is TGTGCCAGCAGTGAATTTGGCTACACCTTC.

Ten or more counts support this clonotype. V gene TRBV7-9 combines with J gene TRBJ2-5; D assignment may be TRBD1 or TRBD2 (5 bases each). This CDR3 is 15 amino acids long. The V gene lost 3 bases and the J gene lost 5 bases, with 16 bases spanning the gap. Germline loops: CDR1 SEHNR, CDR2 FQNEAQ (reference sequence). DNA for the CDR3: TGTGCCAGCAGCTTTGAGGGGCTGACCCGGGAGACCCAGTACTTC. Residues: CASSFEGLTRETQYF.